The 21 T cell receptor beta chains below were found in one sample sequenced in a study of T cell changes during pregnancy in multiple sclerosis. The assay was immunoSEQ multiplex PCR, and TCRdb's table has in-frame clones only and misses some. The sample consists of approximately 92,000 clones, around 90% of them appearing once. Sequenced here: peripheral blood, sampled in the first trimester of pregnancy. The receptors stem from a female donor with multiple sclerosis, enrolled in a pregnancy study.

The gene calls are TRBV30 and TRBJ2-2; 9 bases fit TRBD2. Unmatched junction bases numbered 6, after V lost 3 bases and J lost 1 base. CDR3 length: 16 residues. Germline CDR1 reads GTSNPN; CDR2 reads SVGIG (reference sequence). CDR3 region: CAWRGAGGGNTGELFF. In DNA form, the CDR3 reads TGTGCCTGGAGAGGCGCGGGAGGGGGGAACACCGGGGAGCTGTTTTTT.

The table lists this clone with a count of one. V is TRBV11-3 and J is TRBJ2-1, with 7 positions matching TRBD2. Germline V gene lookup returns CDR1 SGHNT and CDR2 YENEEA. The V and J ends lost 4 bases and 9 bases, in that order; junction bases with no gene match: 15. This CDR3 is 16 amino acids long. DNA of the CDR3: TGTGCCAGCAGCTCGTCTAAGGGGAGGGGCCCGCGTGAGCAGTTCTTC. Encoded protein: CASSSSKGRGPREQFF.

This clone was found once. The rearrangement links TRBV2 to TRBJ2-7; possibly TRBD1 for D (6 bases). The germline gives CDR1 SNHLY, CDR2 FYNNEI. This CDR3 has 14 amino acids. With 7 bases removed from V and 0 bases from J, the gap between germline ends came to 13 bases. The CDR3 protein is CASTDRWSSYEQYF. The DNA of the CDR3 is TGTGCCAGCACCGACAGGTGGAGCTCCTACGAGCAGTACTTC.

V usage is TRBV6-5 and J usage is TRBJ2-3; TRBD1 aligns across 10 bases. Germline V gives CDR1 MNHEY, CDR2 SVGAGI. This CDR3 is built from 16 residues. Trimming removed 3 bases from V and 4 bases from J; junction bases left unmatched: 7. CDR3 amino acids: CASSYSGDRGADTQYF. DNA for the CDR3: TGTGCCAGCAGTTATTCGGGGGACAGGGGAGCAGATACGCAGTATTTT.

The rearrangement uses TRBV6-1 and TRBJ2-1, with 12 bases lining up with TRBD1. The CDR3 consists of 15 residues. From germline, CDR1 is MNHNS and CDR2 SASEGT. V lost 8 bases, J lost 5 bases, and 7 bases stayed unmatched. CDR3 DNA: TGTGCCAGCGGGACAGGGGGCGCAGGTCACAATGAGCAGTTCTTC. Protein product: CASGTGGAGHNEQFF.

The chain joins TRBV9 to TRBJ2-3, with D hard to call. The V end was cut by 4 bases, the J end by 0 bases, with 6 bases between. In germline, CDR1 is SGDLS, CDR2 YYNGEE. The CDR3 totals 13 residues. The chain's CDR3 is CASSMTSTDTQYF. The CDR3 coding sequence is TGTGCCAGCAGCATGACTAGCACAGATACGCAGTATTTT.

V is TRBV7-9 and J is TRBJ2-7; maybe TRBD2 (6 bases). Trimming shortened V by 4 bases and J by 6 bases, and 22 bases separated the two germline ends. There are 16 residues in the CDR3. Germline CDR1 SEHNR, CDR2 FQNEAQ (reference sequence). Here the CDR3 DNA reads TGTGCCAGCAGCTCCCCCGGGGCGGGACCCCTCCCCGAGCAGTACTTC. Its protein is CASSSPGAGPLPEQYF.

The rearrangement uses TRBV12-2 and TRBJ2-7; the table's D call TRBD1 went unverified against the DNA. TRBV12-2 is a recognized pseudogene. The CDR3 consists of 16 residues. Here the CDR3 DNA reads TGTGCAAGTCGCTCGGCCTCCGGGACAGGGACCTACGAGCAGTACTTC. As protein: CASRSASGTGTYEQYF.

The gene calls are TRBV13 and TRBJ1-1, with D unresolved. The germline CDR1 and CDR2 sequences are PRHDT and FYEKMQ (reference sequence). Trimming took 0 bases from V and 11 from J, leaving 10 bases between them. The CDR3 is made up of 12 amino acids. CDR3 sequence reads: CASSLGGAGAFF. CDR3 DNA sequence: TGTGCCAGCAGCTTAGGGGGCGCGGGGGCTTTCTTT. Complete variable domain (other parts from reference TRBV13 and TRBJ1-1): AAGVIQSPRHLIKEKRETATLKCYPIPRHDTVYWYQQGPGQDPQFLISFYEKMQSDKGSIPDRFSAQQFSDYHSELNMSSLELGDSALYFCASSLGGAGAFFGQGTRLTVV.

The chain uses TRBV7-9 and TRBJ1-1; D may be TRBD1 (5 bases). The germline V and J ends were trimmed by 5 bases and 0 bases, with 19 bases remaining between them. Per the germline V gene, CDR1 is SEHNR and CDR2 is FQNEAQ (reference sequence). The length of the CDR3 is 17 residues. CDR3 amino acids: CASSANPWTDMNTEAFF. The CDR3 region has the DNA TGTGCCAGCAGCGCTAACCCCTGGACGGACATGAACACTGAAGCTTTCTTT.

This chain joins TRBV9 and TRBJ2-7, with D perhaps TRBD2 (6 bases). V was trimmed by 0 bases and J by 0 bases, leaving 10 bases between them. The CDR3 sequence is 15 residues long. Germline V gene sequence: CDR1 SGDLS, CDR2 YYNGEE. Here the CDR3 reads CASSVGLVGSYEQYF. The CDR3 region has the DNA TGTGCCAGCAGCGTAGGACTAGTGGGCTCCTACGAGCAGTACTTC.

The chain carries TRBV19 and TRBJ2-7, with TRBD2 identical over 10 bases. This CDR3 region has 15 residues. V lost 5 bases, J lost 3 bases, and 7 bases stayed unmatched. Germline V gene data show CDR1 as LNHDA and CDR2 as SQIVND (reference sequence). The CDR3 sequence is CASSPSAGGYYEQYF. In nucleotides, the CDR3 is TGTGCCAGTAGTCCATCAGCGGGAGGGTACTACGAGCAGTACTTC.

The chain links TRBV5-1 to TRBJ2-1, with TRBD2 as a possible D gene (5 bases). The CDR3 is 16 amino acids. Trimming shortened V by 0 bases and J by 5 bases, and 15 bases separated the two germline ends. From germline, CDR1 is SGHRS and CDR2 YFSETQ. The chain's CDR3 is CASSLAGLASNNEQFF. The DNA for the CDR3 is TGCGCCAGCAGCTTGGCCGGGCTAGCCAGTAACAATGAGCAGTTCTTC.

This chain uses TRBV5-1 with TRBJ2-2; 7 positions agree with TRBD1. V gave up 3 bases and J gave up 0 bases; unmatched junction bases: 2. This CDR3 region has 15 residues. CDR1 is SGHRS, CDR2 YFSETQ, per germline. The CDR3 spells CASSWDRSNTGELFF. The DNA for the CDR3 is TGCGCCAGCAGCTGGGACAGATCGAACACCGGGGAGCTGTTTTTT.

The J gene is TRBJ2-5, the V gene TRBV6-6; TRBD1 matches 9 bases. Germline CDR1 MNHNY, CDR2 SVGAGI (reference sequence). Trimming removed 6 bases from V and 4 bases from J; junction bases left unmatched: 12. The length of the CDR3 is 16 residues. The CDR3 here is CASSQRGDRALETQYF. CDR3 nucleotide sequence: TGTGCCAGCAGCCAAAGGGGGGACAGGGCTTTAGAGACCCAGTACTTC.

The chain is built from TRBV19 and TRBJ1-1, with a tentative D call TRBD1 (5 bases). The germline V and J ends were trimmed by 7 bases and 1 base, with 16 bases remaining between them. Germline CDR1 LNHDA, CDR2 SQIVND (reference sequence). The CDR3 contains 15 residues. The CDR3: CASNGAAVGNTEAFF. Here the CDR3 DNA reads TGTGCCAGTAATGGGGCTGCCGTGGGGAACACTGAAGCTTTCTTT.

This clone occurred once. The V call is TRBV5-1, the J call TRBJ2-1; 9 positions agree with TRBD1. V was clipped by 3 bases and J by 0 bases; unmatched bases: 4. The V gene's germline CDR1 is SGHRS and CDR2 YFSETQ. This CDR3 comprises 16 residues. The CDR3 spells CASSWPTGGSYNEQFF. CDR3 in DNA: TGCGCCAGCAGCTGGCCGACAGGGGGCTCCTACAATGAGCAGTTCTTC.

The gene calls are TRBV7-2 and TRBJ1-1; D is unclear. The CDR3 is 13 amino acids. The ends were cut back, 6 bases at V and 2 bases at J, with 10 bases in the middle. Germline assignment: CDR1 SGHTA and CDR2 FQGNSA. The CDR3: CASRVTPNTEAFF. Here the CDR3 DNA reads TGTGCCAGCAGAGTGACACCAAACACTGAAGCTTTCTTT.

This clone was detected a few times. The chain joins TRBV6-5 to TRBJ2-7, with 9 positions matching TRBD1. V shed 5 bases, J shed 7 bases, and the junction held 6 bases outside the gene matches. The CDR3 is 13 residues long. The V gene's germline CDR1 is MNHEY and CDR2 SVGAGI. The CDR3 spells CASSPNRGQEQYF. CDR3 DNA: TGTGCCAGCAGTCCCAACAGGGGGCAGGAGCAGTACTTC.

This clone was observed a few times. CDR3 region: CTSSQEENEEPQHF. CDR3 nucleotides: TGCACCAGCAGCCAAGAGGAAAACGAGGAGCCCCAGCATTTT. V is TRBV1 and J is TRBJ1-5. TRBV1 is designated a pseudogene. CDR3 length: 14 residues.

The V and J genes are TRBV6-4 and TRBJ2-3, with TRBD2 matching over 8 bases. V was pared by 0 bases and J by 1 base, with 6 bases of the junction left unmatched. From germline, CDR1 is MRHNA and CDR2 SNTAGT. CDR3 length: 17 residues. CDR3 bases: TGTGCCAGCAGTGACTCGACGGGAGGGCCGGGCACAGATACGCAGTATTTT. This gives the protein CASSDSTGGPGTDTQYF.